A selection of T cell receptor beta chains follows, all from one sample in a study of T-cell reconstitution after alpha-beta-depleted transplantation in children. TCRdb processed the PCR reads anew with MiXCR; each CDR3 protein has one entry. The repertoire consists of about 72,000 distinct CDR3 sequences, with roughly 6.6% occurring once and the leading ten covering approximately 2.3%. The sample was PBMCs from the stem cell graft donor, taken from the stem cell graft. The receptors were sampled from a human donor who donated a stem cell graft to a child with acute lymphoblastic leukemia. CDR3s include the opening cysteine and the closing phenylalanine or tryptophan. Fields, in order: CDR3 DNA, CDR3 protein, D gene, J gene, V gene, clone size. A D gene is named only where the DNA matches it firmly. The listing skips clone size in some rows; elsewhere it reads once, few, many or a size class.

TGCGCCAGCAGCTTGGGGCGCCGCGAGCAGTACTTC | CASSLGRREQYF | . | TRBJ2-7 | TRBV5-1 | many
TGTGCCAGCAGCGATGGACATCTATTTAGCAATCAGCCCCAGCATTTT | CASSDGHLFSNQPQHF | . | TRBJ1-5 | TRBV6-2/TRBV6-3 | .
TGCAGCGTTGACTTGGGACAGGGTGGTTCCTACGAGCAGTACTTC | CSVDLGQGGSYEQYF | TRBD1 | TRBJ2-7 | TRBV29-1 | .
TGTGCCAGCAGCTTGGCAGTTTCCTACGAGCAGTACTTC | CASSLAVSYEQYF | . | TRBJ2-7 | TRBV7-2 | .
TGTGCCAGCAGCCAAAGAGCGGAGGCGGATACGCAGTATTTT | CASSQRAEADTQYF | . | TRBJ2-3 | TRBV4-2 | many
TGTGCCAGCAGACGCCGGGACAGGGCTTTTTCTAGGAACACTGAAGCTTTCTTT | CASRRRDRAFSRNTEAFF | TRBD1 | TRBJ1-1 | TRBV12-3/TRBV12-4 | many
TGTGCCAGCAGTTTAAGCCGGGACAGGGTGCGTCGCGGCGAGCAGTACTTC | CASSLSRDRVRRGEQYF | TRBD1 | TRBJ2-7 | TRBV27 | few
TGTGCCAGCAGCCCCGGTTTCCAGGGCTACACCTTC | CASSPGFQGYTF | . | TRBJ1-2 | TRBV25-1 | .
TGTGCCAGCAGTGAAGTGCGGGACGGGGATGAGCAGTTCTTC | CASSEVRDGDEQFF | . | TRBJ2-1 | TRBV6-1 | many
TGCAGTGCTAGAGATCAAGGGGGGGCGGGGGAGCAGTACTTC | CSARDQGGAGEQYF | . | TRBJ2-7 | TRBV20-1 | few
TGTGCCTGCTCCCAAGGACCTAGCGGGGGGGCGGCGGGGACCCAGTACTTC | CACSQGPSGGAAGTQYF | TRBD2 | TRBJ2-5 | TRBV3-1 | .
TGCAGTGCTAGAGATTATCGGCGGACTAGCGGAACATATGGAGATGAGCAGTTCTTC | CSARDYRRTSGTYGDEQFF | TRBD2 | TRBJ2-1 | TRBV20-1 | few
TGTGCCAGCGGAGTATTGCTGAATGAGCAGTTCTTC | CASGVLLNEQFF | . | TRBJ2-1 | TRBV12-3/TRBV12-4 | few
TGTGCCAGCAGTTCCTCTCAGGCCGGGGCCAACGTCCTGACTTTC | CASSSSQAGANVLTF | . | TRBJ2-6 | TRBV28 | few
TGTGCCAGCAGTTCCATTAGCGCGGGACTTAAACAAGAGACCCAGTACTTC | CASSSISAGLKQETQYF | . | TRBJ2-5 | TRBV11-2 | many
TGTGCCATCTTACGGACTAGCGGGAGTGGGATTCCTAGCACAGATACGCAGTATTTT | CAILRTSGSGIPSTDTQYF | TRBD2 | TRBJ2-3 | TRBV10-3 | .
TGTGCCAGCAGCTTAGAGGCTAGCGGACGACCTTCCTACAATGAGCAGTTCTTC | CASSLEASGRPSYNEQFF | TRBD2 | TRBJ2-1 | TRBV11-1 | many
TGTGCCAGCAGCCCCGACAGGGAGAATGGCTACACCTTC | CASSPDRENGYTF | TRBD1 | TRBJ1-2 | TRBV7-3 | .
TGTGCCAGCAGCCGGACAGGGGGCAGGGAGACCCAGTACTTC | CASSRTGGRETQYF | TRBD1 | TRBJ2-5 | TRBV7-9 | few
TGCAGTGCTAGAGGTGGGACGTTTGAAGAGACCCAGTACTTC | CSARGGTFEETQYF | . | TRBJ2-5 | TRBV20-1 | .
TGCGCCAGCAGCTTGGGACCGGAATACGAGCAGTACTTC | CASSLGPEYEQYF | . | TRBJ2-7 | TRBV5-1 | many
TGCAGTGAGTCAAGTGGGAGATCTGACGAGCAGTACTTC | CSESSGRSDEQYF | . | TRBJ2-7 | TRBV20-1 | .
TGTGCCAGCAGCCGCGGCGGGCCCAACCATGAGCAGTTCTTC | CASSRGGPNHEQFF | . | TRBJ2-1 | TRBV12-3/TRBV12-4 | few
TGTGCCAGCTCACCACAGGGAAGTGAGCAGTTCTTC | CASSPQGSEQFF | . | TRBJ2-1 | TRBV18 | many
TGCAGTGCACCTTTGAGCGGGGGAGTCACAGATACGCAGTATTTT | CSAPLSGGVTDTQYF | TRBD2 | TRBJ2-3 | TRBV20-1 | many
TGTGCCAGCAGAGAAGCAGGGGACCATGAGCAGTTCTTC | CASREAGDHEQFF | . | TRBJ2-1 | TRBV27 | many
TGTGCCAGCAGTAACCATCCAACACAGGGGGCTGACGTGGAGACCCAGTACTTC | CASSNHPTQGADVETQYF | TRBD1 | TRBJ2-5 | TRBV5-8 | many
TGTGCCAGCAGTTTTCTTTCGGGGTTGGCGGACACCGGGGAGCTGTTTTTT | CASSFLSGLADTGELFF | . | TRBJ2-2 | TRBV12-3/TRBV12-4 | many
TGTGCCAGCAGTTTCGGGACGTCTTTTACGCAGTATTTT | CASSFGTSFTQYF | . | TRBJ2-3 | TRBV12-3/TRBV12-4 | many